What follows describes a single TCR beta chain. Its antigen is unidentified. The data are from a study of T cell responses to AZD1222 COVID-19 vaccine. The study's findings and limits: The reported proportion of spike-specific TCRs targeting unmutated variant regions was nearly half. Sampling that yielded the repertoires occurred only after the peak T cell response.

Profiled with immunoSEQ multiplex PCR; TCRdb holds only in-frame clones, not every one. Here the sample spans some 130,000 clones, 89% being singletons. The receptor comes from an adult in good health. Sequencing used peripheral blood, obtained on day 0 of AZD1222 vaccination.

CDR3 in DNA: TGTGCCAGCAGCCGAGACAGGCGAGTCGGTGGCTACACCTTC. Residues: CASSRDRRVGGYTF. This rearrangement joins TRBV28 to TRBJ1-2, with a possible D match to TRBD1 (6 bases). The V and J ends lost 6 bases and 7 bases respectively, with 18 bases between them. Germline assignment: CDR1 MDHEN and CDR2 SYDVKM. This CDR3 comprises 14 residues.